What follows are 22 T cell receptor beta chains derived from one specimen sequenced in a study of blood T cell repertoires in COVID-19. The data were produced by immunoSEQ multiplex PCR, yet TCRdb's version contains in-frame clones alone and is incomplete. In the table there are around 300,000 clones, about 90% of which are singletons. Sequences were obtained from peripheral blood. The source of these receptors is a woman between 45 and 65 years old with COVID-19, enrolled during active disease.

This clone was recorded only once. The J gene is TRBJ1-2, the V gene TRBV27; D gene unclear. Germline CDR1 and CDR2: MNHEY and SMNVEV (reference sequence). The CDR3 consists of 14 residues. Between the trimmed V and J ends, which lost 6 bases and 8 bases, there was a span of 19 bases. CDR3 DNA: TGTGCCAGCAGCCCCCTGGTCGAGACGGAGGGCTACACCTTC. Translating it yields CASSPLVETEGYTF.

CDR3 sequence: CSAELGNEQFF. The CDR3 nucleotides are TGCAGTGCGGAGTTAGGAAATGAGCAGTTCTTC. The chain joins TRBV20-1 to TRBJ2-1; D not resolved. The CDR3 consists of 11 residues. Germline-derived CDR1 and CDR2 are DFQATT and SNEGSKA (reference sequence). V shed 6 bases and J shed 7 bases, with 10 bases lying between them.

The V gene is TRBV6-1, the J gene TRBJ1-4; D is ambiguous. CDR1 MNHNS and CDR2 SASEGT come from the germline V gene. The CDR3 is 13 amino acids. V gave up 2 bases and J gave up 10 bases, with 11 bases separating them. The CDR3 DNA reads as TGTGCCAGCAGTGAATCCAGTTATGGAAAACTGTTTTTT. This codes for CASSESSYGKLFF.

V gene TRBV19 combines with J gene TRBJ2-3; the D gene is possibly TRBD1 (6 bases). V was trimmed by 5 bases and J by 0 bases, leaving 18 bases between them. Germline V gene lookup returns CDR1 LNHDA and CDR2 SQIVND (reference sequence). This CDR3 spans 17 amino acids. The CDR3: CASSPLRDIASTDTQYF. The CDR3 DNA reads TGTGCCAGTAGTCCTCTAAGGGACATCGCTAGCACAGATACGCAGTATTTT.

The CDR3 DNA follows: TGTGCCAGTAGTATAGGGCGCGGGGCGCCGAGGACTGAAGCTTTCTTT. It specifies CASSIGRGAPRTEAFF. This chain connects TRBV19 to TRBJ1-1, with TRBD1 as a possible D gene (5 bases). Trimming pared 1 base from V and 5 bases from J, leaving 17 bases between. The germline CDR1 and CDR2 sequences are LNHDA and SQIVND (reference sequence). This CDR3 contains 16 residues.

V and J are TRBV6-2 or TRBV6-3 and TRBJ2-5, with 9 bases fitting TRBD1. The CDR3 loop spans 13 amino acids. Germline trimming cut 6 bases from V and 5 bases from J; bases unmatched to any gene: 4. Per germline, CDR1 MNHEY and CDR2 SVGEGT. CDR3 region: CASSLQGAETQYF. The CDR3 DNA follows: TGTGCCAGCAGCTTACAGGGGGCGGAGACCCAGTACTTC.

This clone appeared once. V and J are TRBV29-1 and TRBJ2-1, with TRBD1 matching 7 bases. CDR3 length: 13 amino acids. Germline values: CDR1 SQVTM, CDR2 ANQGSEA. V lost 4 bases, J lost 7 bases, and 7 bases stayed unmatched. The CDR3 region is CSVGPPDRNEQFF. The CDR3 DNA is TGCAGCGTTGGCCCACCGGACAGGAATGAGCAGTTCTTC.

The rearrangement links TRBV5-1 to TRBJ1-4; a weak D match, TRBD1 (5 bases). Germline V gene data show CDR1 as SGHRS and CDR2 as YFSETQ. Deletions cut 5 bases from V and 3 bases from J, with 11 bases between. The CDR3 consists of 14 residues. Here the CDR3 DNA reads TGCGCCAGCAGTAATTCAGGGCCTAATGAAAAACTGTTTTTT. Residues: CASSNSGPNEKLFF. The full variable domain, rest sourced from reference TRBV5-1 and TRBJ1-4, is KAGVTQTPRYLIKTRGQQVTLSCSPISGHRSVSWYQQTPGQGLQFLFEYFSETQRNKGNFPGRFSGRQFSNSRSEMNVSTLELGDSALYLCASSNSGPNEKLFFGSGTQLSVL.

CDR3 amino acids: CASSPQPGPWEKLFF. CDR3 bases: TGTGCCAGCAGCCCCCAGCCAGGGCCCTGGGAAAAACTGTTTTTT. V and J are TRBV7-2 and TRBJ1-4, with D possibly matching TRBD1 (5 bases). Trimming left V 5 bases short and J 8 bases short, with 18 bases between. CDR1 and CDR2 from the germline V gene are SGHTA and FQGNSA. The CDR3 runs to 15 residues.

In the case of this clone: One end of the junction varies from germline; a read error may be responsible. This chain uses TRBV7-7 with TRBJ2-3; 8 nucleotides match TRBD1. In germline, CDR1 is SSHAT, CDR2 FNYEAQ (reference sequence). The CDR3 covers 16 residues. CDR3 DNA: TGTGCTAGCAGCTCCGGACAGGGCGGAAGCACAGATACGCAGTATTTT. Translated, it gives CASSSGQGGSTDTQYF.

The chain is built from TRBV7-2 and TRBJ2-7; no clear D. V was shortened by 1 base and J by 0 bases, with 7 bases between the two germline ends. CDR3 size: 14 residues. Germline CDR1 reads SGHTA; CDR2 reads FQGNSA. CDR3 coding DNA: TGTGCCAGCAGCTTAGACGTCAGCTCCTACGAGCAGTACTTC. Translating it yields CASSLDVSSYEQYF.

CDR3 in amino acids: CASSDRTVNTEAFF. CDR3 nucleotide sequence: TGTGCCAGCAGCGACCGGACAGTGAACACTGAAGCTTTCTTT. The chain uses TRBV2 and TRBJ1-1; perhaps TRBD1 as D (6 bases). The germline CDR1 and CDR2 sequences are SNHLY and FYNNEI. The CDR3 runs to 14 residues. V lost 6 bases and J 0 bases, leaving 11 bases between the germline ends.

The V and J genes are TRBV12-3 or TRBV12-4 and TRBJ1-2; D is unresolved. This CDR3 has 12 residues. The V end was cut by 6 bases, the J end by 3 bases, with 8 bases between. In DNA form, the CDR3 reads TGTGCCAGCAGCCTAGCTCACTATGGCTACACCTTC. Its protein is CASSLAHYGYTF.

This clone was observed once. The chain recombines TRBV7-9 with TRBJ1-1; D unclear. The CDR3 consists of 14 residues. V lost 5 bases and J 2 bases, leaving 12 bases between the germline ends. The germline gives CDR1 SEHNR, CDR2 FQNEAQ (reference sequence). CDR3 amino acids: CASSREGDNTEAFF. The DNA for the CDR3 is TGTGCCAGCAGCCGGGAAGGAGATAACACTGAAGCTTTCTTT.

This sequence joins TRBV27 and TRBJ1-2, with TRBD1 matching 8 bases. The germline V gene encodes CDR1 MNHEY and CDR2 SMNVEV (reference sequence). The length of the CDR3 is 16 residues. With 3 bases clipped from V and 5 bases from J, the junction kept 11 bases outside the gene matches. In nucleotides, the CDR3 is TGTGCCAGCAGTTTCGGGACAGGTAGGTTTAGGTATGGCTACACCTTC. Translating it yields CASSFGTGRFRYGYTF.

The V call is TRBV4-1, the J call TRBJ2-7; perhaps TRBD2 as D (6 bases). V lost 5 bases, J lost 2 bases, and 16 bases lay in between. Germline loops: CDR1 MGHRA, CDR2 YSYEKL. The length of the CDR3 is 15 residues. CDR3 region: CASSYGTQGTYEQYF. DNA for the CDR3: TGCGCCAGCAGCTACGGGACTCAAGGCACCTACGAGCAGTACTTC.

Only one count was recorded for this clone. The chain employs TRBV3-1 (or the pseudogene TRBV3-2) and TRBJ2-4; a possible D gene is TRBD1 (7 bases). V gave up 1 base and J gave up 5 bases, with 21 bases separating them. Germline loops: CDR1 LGHDT, CDR2 YNNKEL (reference sequence). CDR3 length: 18 residues. CDR3 residues: CASSQALGLTGEQNIQYF. CDR3 nucleotide sequence: TGTGCCAGCAGCCAAGCTTTGGGACTCACAGGGGAACAAAACATTCAGTACTTC.

The gene calls are TRBV11-3 and TRBJ1-6; D perhaps matches TRBD1 (5 bases). Germline CDR1 reads SGHNT; CDR2 reads YENEEA. This CDR3 region has 13 residues. V was shortened by 6 bases and J by 9 bases, with 12 bases between the two germline ends. For the CDR3, the DNA is TGTGCCAGCAGGGAGGGGTCGGGTTCACCCCTCCACTTT. Its protein product is CASREGSGSPLHF.

This chain joins TRBV27 and TRBJ1-1, with D perhaps TRBD1 (5 bases). Germline V gene sequence: CDR1 MNHEY, CDR2 SMNVEV (reference sequence). The length of the CDR3 is 12 residues. Trimming took off 2 bases at V and 9 bases at J, with 10 bases between the two ends. The DNA of the CDR3 is TGTGCCAGCAGTTTAGGTCCAGGGAAAGCTTTCTTT. Translating gives CASSLGPGKAFF.

As concerns this clone: A junction boundary mismatches the germline segment, possibly from a read error. The rearrangement uses TRBV4-1 and TRBJ1-1; TRBD1 is a possible D gene (6 bases). Germline V gene data show CDR1 as MGHRA and CDR2 as YSYEKL. This CDR3 spans 20 amino acids. The CDR3 reads CASSQLPPRGLFMLKTEAFF. CDR3 DNA: TGCGCCAGCAGCCAATTACCCCCCAGGGGCTTATTTATGTTGAAGACTGAAGCTTTCTTT.

The chain links TRBV5-1 to TRBJ2-2; D is unresolved. Germline lookup yields CDR1 SGHRS and CDR2 YFSETQ. Trimming took 0 bases from V and 1 from J, leaving 4 bases between them. The CDR3 totals 14 residues. CDR3 sequence (DNA): TGCGCCAGCAGCTTGGTTCGGAACACCGGGGAGCTGTTTTTT. As protein: CASSLVRNTGELFF.

CDR3 sequence: CASSPLEGRFYEQYF. In DNA form, the CDR3 reads TGTGCCAGCAGCCCCCTGGAGGGTAGGTTCTACGAGCAGTACTTC. V and J are TRBV27 and TRBJ2-7; a possible D gene is TRBD2 (6 bases). V was cut by 6 bases and J by 3 bases, with 18 bases left in between. The V gene's germline CDR1 is MNHEY and CDR2 SMNVEV (reference sequence). The CDR3 totals 15 residues.